Listed below are T cell receptor beta chains from one sample, sequenced in a study of blood T cell repertoires in COVID-19. Libraries were prepared by immunoSEQ multiplex PCR; TCRdb keeps only in-frame clonotypes and omits some of them. The table includes approximately 97,000 clones, 85% detected once. The specimen sequenced was peripheral blood. These receptors were obtained from a man aged 80 or over with acute or convalescent COVID-19. Each CDR3 is given with its conserved first and last residue. A D gene is named only where the DNA matches it firmly. The listing skips clone size in some rows; elsewhere it reads once, few, many or a size class.

j_call | v_call | clone_size | d_call | cdr3_aa | cdr3_nt
TRBJ2-1 | TRBV2 | once | TRBD1 | CASATGPGSYNEQFF | TGTGCCAGCGCGACAGGGCCGGGCTCCTACAATGAGCAGTTCTTC
TRBJ2-7 | TRBV6-5 | NA | NA | CASSYGLRSDEQYF | TGTGCCAGCAGTTACGGGCTCAGATCGGATGAGCAGTACTTC
TRBJ2-1 | TRBV2 | NA | NA | CASSGSPRSYNEQFF | TGTGCCAGCAGTGGTTCCCCGCGTTCCTACAATGAGCAGTTCTTC
TRBJ2-4 | TRBV10-1 | NA | TRBD1 | CASRADRGSGFAKNIQYF | TGCGCCAGCAGGGCCGACAGGGGTTCCGGGTTCGCCAAAAACATTCAGTACTTC
TRBJ1-6 | TRBV10-2 | NA | TRBD1 | CATHIDRGSPLHF | TGCGCCACCCACATAGACAGGGGTTCACCCCTCCACTTT
TRBJ1-6 | TRBV28 | few | NA | CASLGSGNSPLHF | TGTGCCAGCCTAGGATCGGGGAATTCACCCCTCCACTTT
TRBJ2-7 | TRBV7-2 | NA | TRBD2 | CASSVGLAGVFEQYF | TGTGCCAGCAGCGTGGGACTAGCGGGAGTCTTCGAGCAGTACTTC
TRBJ2-7 | TRBV19 | NA | NA | CASMRRMGHEQYF | TGTGCCAGTATGAGAAGGATGGGCCACGAGCAGTACTTC
TRBJ1-5 | TRBV19 | NA | TRBD1 | CASSWTGSNQPQHF | TGTGCCAGTAGCTGGACAGGGAGCAATCAGCCCCAGCATTTT
TRBJ1-4 | TRBV7-2 | NA | TRBD1 | CASSLRDREGATNEKLFF | TGTGCCAGCAGCCTCCGGGACAGGGAAGGGGCAACTAATGAAAAACTGTTTTTT
TRBJ1-4 | TRBV5-1 | NA | TRBD1 | CASSQDRGRRPEKLFF | TGCGCCAGCAGCCAGGACAGGGGGCGACGTCCCGAAAAACTGTTTTTT
TRBJ1-4 | TRBV18 | NA | TRBD1 | CASSQRQGANEKLFF | TGTGCCAGCTCACAGAGACAGGGGGCTAATGAAAAACTGTTTTTT
TRBJ2-5 | TRBV3-1/TRBV3-2 | NA | TRBD2 | CASSPAGGQETQYF | TGTGCCAGCAGCCCCGCGGGAGGGCAGGAGACCCAGTACTTC
TRBJ2-3 | TRBV30 | NA | TRBD2 | CAWTALAGSTDTQYF | TGTGCCTGGACAGCCCTAGCGGGAAGCACAGATACGCAGTATTTT
TRBJ2-1 | TRBV12-3/TRBV12-4 | NA | NA | CASSFFGGEQFF | TGTGCCAGCAGTTTCTTCGGGGGTGAGCAGTTCTTC
TRBJ1-5 | TRBV7-8 | NA | NA | CASSLGSQAFIPQHF | TGTGCCAGCAGCTTAGGATCACAGGCCTTTATCCCCCAGCATTTT
TRBJ2-3 | TRBV18 | many | NA | CASSPLALAGTDTQYF | TGTGCCAGCTCACCTCTAGCGTTAGCCGGCACAGATACGCAGTATTTT
TRBJ1-4 | TRBV7-9 | once | TRBD1 | CASRPTGDSLNEKLFF | TGTGCCAGCAGACCAACGGGGGACAGCCTTAATGAAAAACTGTTTTTT
TRBJ1-4 | TRBV9 | NA | NA | CASSVGGDKNEKLFF | TGTGCCAGCAGCGTAGGAGGTGATAAAAATGAAAAACTGTTTTTT
TRBJ2-7 | TRBV6-5 | many | NA | CASSYAQGEEQYF | TGTGCCAGCAGTTACGCCCAAGGGGAGGAACAGTACTTC
TRBJ1-4 | TRBV28 | NA | NA | CASSFRGATNEKLFF | TGTGCCAGCAGTTTTAGGGGTGCAACTAATGAAAAACTGTTTTTT
TRBJ2-3 | TRBV6-6 | NA | TRBD1 | CASRGTGWSDTQYF | TGTGCCAGCAGGGGGACAGGGTGGTCAGATACGCAGTATTTT
TRBJ1-2 | TRBV28 | few | NA | CASSSPLRGTYGYTF | TGTGCCAGCAGTTCCCCCCTCCGGGGGACCTATGGCTACACCTTC
TRBJ1-1 | TRBV2 | NA | NA | CASSESEGLRTEAFF | TGTGCCAGCAGTGAGTCCGAGGGCCTGAGGACTGAAGCTTTCTTT
TRBJ2-1 | TRBV18 | NA | NA | CASSPPSRAPYNEQFF | TGTGCCAGCTCACCACCGTCCCGCGCCCCCTACAATGAGCAGTTCTTC
TRBJ1-3 | TRBV21-1 | NA | NA | CASPVHPSSGNTIYF | TGTGCCAGCCCCGTTCACCCGAGCTCTGGAAACACCATATATTTT